This TCR beta chain emerged from a study of shared clonotypes between healthy human individuals. Notes on the study in general: The study drew on few donors, limiting represented genetic and exposure-history diversity.

This clone came up once. The target antigen is unknown. Several immunoSEQ plates received, in even portions, the genomic DNA of each subset. Assay: immunoSEQ multiplex PCR; the TCRdb copy retains only in-frame clones and omits some. This sample has roughly 700,000 clones; approximately 74% occur once, and the top ten carry over 1.5%. Trimming took 2 bases from V and 5 from J, leaving 12 bases between them. From germline, CDR1 is MNHNS and CDR2 SASEGT. The CDR3 has 15 residues. Sequencing was carried out using memory CD4+ T cells sorted from blood. The sample's subset: CD45RA-negative fraction. The sequence came from a woman in her thirties in good health. The chain employs TRBV6-1 and TRBJ1-4; possibly TRBD1 for D (5 bases). CDR3 coding DNA: TGTGCCAGCAGTGAATGGGGCAGTTTAAATGAAAAACTGTTTTTT. Translation gives CASSEWGSLNEKLFF.